Shown below are 26 T cell receptor beta chains from a single sample sequenced in a study of blood T cell repertoires in COVID-19. TCRdb's copy holds only in-frame clones and misses some; the assay was immunoSEQ multiplex PCR. Among over 130,000 clones listed, 85% were seen once. The sequenced sample was peripheral blood. These receptors all come from a man aged 50-59 years with acute or convalescent COVID-19.

The sample holds one count of this clone. The rearrangement joins TRBV2 to TRBJ1-2, with D tentatively TRBD1 (5 bases). CDR3 length equals 12 residues. V shed 7 bases and J shed 4 bases, with 10 bases lying between them. Germline CDR1 and CDR2: SNHLY and FYNNEI. The CDR3 nucleotides read TGTGCCAGCAATCACGACAGCTATGGCTACACCTTC. Its protein product is CASNHDSYGYTF.

J is TRBJ2-1 and V is TRBV3-1 (or the pseudogene TRBV3-2), with 9 bases fitting TRBD2. Germline V gives CDR1 LGHDT, CDR2 YNNKEL (reference sequence). Trimming removed 4 bases from V and 7 bases from J; junction bases left unmatched: 11. This CDR3 has 16 amino acids. The CDR3 protein is CASSPTARGGSNEQFF. The CDR3 DNA reads TGTGCCAGCAGCCCTACCGCGCGGGGGGGGAGTAATGAGCAGTTCTTC.

The chain links TRBV5-1 to TRBJ2-5; TRBD1 matches at 8 bases. This CDR3 has 15 amino acids. The junction had 10 bases not matched to a gene; V was cut back by 4 bases and J by 5 bases. Germline V gene sequence: CDR1 SGHRS, CDR2 YFSETQ. For the CDR3, the DNA is TGCGCCAGCAGCGACTTACAGGGGGTGGAGGAGACCCAGTACTTC. Amino acid sequence: CASSDLQGVEETQYF.

This chain uses TRBV4-1 with TRBJ2-4; a possible D gene is TRBD1 (6 bases). With 0 bases removed from V and 4 bases from J, the gap between germline ends came to 16 bases. Looked up from germline, CDR1 is MGHRA and CDR2 is YSYEKL. The CDR3 has 17 amino acids. This chain's CDR3 is CASSQDETGTIKNIQYF. CDR3 DNA: TGCGCCAGCAGCCAAGATGAGACAGGTACCATAAAAAACATTCAGTACTTC.

The chain joins TRBV11-3 to TRBJ2-4; TRBD1 is a possible D gene (5 bases). With 1 base removed from V and 4 bases from J, the gap between germline ends came to 11 bases. This CDR3 contains 15 residues. The germline CDR1 and CDR2 sequences are SGHNT and YENEEA. CDR3 coding DNA: TGTGCCAGCAGCTTAGTTACCAGGGAAAAAAACATTCAGTACTTC. The encoded protein is CASSLVTREKNIQYF.

V gene TRBV19 combines with J gene TRBJ2-2; D not certain. The germline CDR1 and CDR2 sequences are LNHDA and SQIVND (reference sequence). The V and J ends lost 5 bases and 4 bases respectively, with 8 bases between them. The CDR3 runs 13 residues. The CDR3 sequence is CASSLLATGELFF. The CDR3 DNA is TGTGCCAGTAGTTTATTAGCCACCGGGGAGCTGTTTTTT.

The chain is built from TRBV28 and TRBJ2-5, with D maybe TRBD2 (6 bases). The CDR3 has 15 residues. The germline V gene encodes CDR1 MDHEN and CDR2 SYDVKM. Trimming stripped 2 bases from V and 7 bases from J, with 17 bases between. CDR3: CASSLGTPRTGTQYF. In DNA form, the CDR3 reads TGTGCCAGCAGTTTAGGGACTCCCCGAACTGGGACCCAGTACTTC.

This sequence joins TRBV4-1 and TRBJ2-3, with 9 bases aligning to TRBD2. The germline gives CDR1 MGHRA, CDR2 YSYEKL. Trimming took 1 base from V and 3 from J; bases not matched to a gene: 8. The CDR3 is 17 amino acids. The CDR3 DNA follows: TGCGCCAGCAGCCAAGGGGGAGCGGGAGGCGGTACAGATACGCAGTATTTT. Its protein product is CASSQGGAGGGTDTQYF.

The V gene is TRBV7-9, the J gene TRBJ1-2; D perhaps matches TRBD1 (6 bases). Germline CDR1 is SEHNR and CDR2 is FQNEAQ (reference sequence). The CDR3 length is 14 residues. V gave up 2 bases and J gave up 5 bases, with 12 bases separating them. The CDR3 protein is CASSLFEQGYGYTF. The CDR3, as DNA: TGTGCCAGCAGCTTATTCGAACAGGGATATGGCTACACCTTC.

This chain joins TRBV19 and TRBJ1-2; D not certain. V gave up 3 bases and J gave up 1 base, with 6 bases separating them. Germline V gene sequence: CDR1 LNHDA, CDR2 SQIVND (reference sequence). CDR3 length equals 13 residues. The CDR3 DNA is TGTGCCAGTAGTATCGCGGGTAACTATGGCTACACCTTC. Protein sequence: CASSIAGNYGYTF.

The chain employs TRBV29-1 and TRBJ2-7; 7 nucleotides agree with TRBD1. The J segment lost 4 bases and the V segment lost 6 bases, leaving 6 bases of the junction unmatched. CDR1 SQVTM and CDR2 ANQGSEA come from the germline V gene. The CDR3 runs 12 residues. The CDR3 DNA sequence: TGCAGCGTGCTGACAGGGTTATACGAGCAGTACTTC. Protein sequence: CSVLTGLYEQYF.

The chain couples TRBV30 to TRBJ1-6; 7 bases align to TRBD1. Germline V lookup: CDR1 GTSNPN, CDR2 SVGIG (reference sequence). The CDR3 runs 15 residues. With 2 bases clipped from V and 10 bases from J, the junction kept 11 bases outside the gene matches. The CDR3 region is CAWSPNRGLKSPLHF. The CDR3 nucleotides are TGTGCCTGGAGTCCGAACAGGGGCCTCAAGTCACCCCTCCACTTT.

The chain is built from TRBV4-1 and TRBJ1-2, with 8 bases identical to TRBD1. The CDR3 contains 12 residues. Trimming took 2 bases from V and 11 from J; bases not matched to a gene: 4. Germline CDR1 MGHRA, CDR2 YSYEKL. The DNA for the CDR3 is TGCGCCAGCAGCCAACGGACAGGGTGGTACACCTTC. The encoded protein is CASSQRTGWYTF.

The genes are TRBV4-1 and TRBJ1-1, with D tentatively TRBD1 (6 bases). There are 13 residues in the CDR3. Trimming took 4 bases from V and 3 from J, leaving 9 bases between them. Germline CDR1 reads MGHRA; CDR2 reads YSYEKL. CDR3 sequence: CASSRGPYTEAFF. The CDR3 nucleotides are TGCGCCAGCAGCCGGGGGCCTTACACTGAAGCTTTCTTT.

The chain is built from TRBV6-6 and TRBJ1-2, with no clear D. V lost 4 bases, J lost 0 bases, and 9 bases lay in between. Per germline, CDR1 MNHNY and CDR2 SVGAGI (reference sequence). This CDR3 spans 14 amino acids. In DNA, the CDR3 is TGTGCCAGCAGTTTAGCAGCACCTAACTATGGCTACACCTTC. It yields the protein CASSLAAPNYGYTF.

The chain uses TRBV6-1 and TRBJ1-3; D is unclear. V shed 0 bases and J shed 1 base, with 13 bases lying between them. Germline loops: CDR1 MNHNS, CDR2 SASEGT. The CDR3 has 17 amino acids. The CDR3 spells CASSEARRRRSGNTIYF. CDR3 bases: TGTGCCAGCAGTGAAGCCCGACGACGGCGGTCTGGAAACACCATATATTTT.

This clone was seen a handful of times. The chain carries TRBV3-1 (or the pseudogene TRBV3-2) and TRBJ1-1; 7 positions agree with TRBD1. Germline lookup yields CDR1 LGHDT and CDR2 YNNKEL (reference sequence). The CDR3 extends over 15 amino acids. The trim removed 0 bases at V and 1 base at J, leaving 2 bases unmatched. The CDR3 protein is CASSQDDRANTEAFF. In nucleotides, the CDR3 is TGTGCCAGCAGCCAAGATGACAGGGCGAACACTGAAGCTTTCTTT.

This chain links TRBV13 with TRBJ2-5; D remains ambiguous. Trimming shortened V by 6 bases and J by 0 bases, and 11 bases separated the two germline ends. This CDR3 region has 14 residues. Germline values: CDR1 PRHDT, CDR2 FYEKMQ (reference sequence). CDR3 region: CASRSFGYQETQYF. DNA of the CDR3: TGTGCCAGCAGGTCGTTCGGGTACCAAGAGACCCAGTACTTC.

The rearrangement links TRBV6-5 to TRBJ2-5; tentative D call: TRBD2 (5 bases). V lost 6 bases, J lost 3 bases, and 14 bases lay in between. CDR3 length: 14 residues. Per germline, CDR1 MNHEY and CDR2 SVGAGI. This chain's CDR3 is CASSGDWDEETQYF. The DNA of the CDR3 is TGTGCCAGCAGCGGGGATTGGGATGAAGAGACCCAGTACTTC.

This rearrangement joins TRBV4-1 to TRBJ1-2; D gene uncertain. V was pared by 0 bases and J by 1 base, with 9 bases between. The CDR3 has 15 amino acids. Per the germline V gene, CDR1 is MGHRA and CDR2 is YSYEKL. The CDR3 DNA sequence: TGCGCCAGCAGCCAAGATATTCGGGGTAACTATGGCTACACCTTC. Translated: CASSQDIRGNYGYTF.

This chain uses TRBV9 with TRBJ1-1; D uncertain. The CDR3 has 13 amino acids. Germline values: CDR1 SGDLS, CDR2 YYNGEE. V gave up 0 bases and J gave up 4 bases, with 7 bases separating them. The CDR3 bases are TGTGCCAGCAGCGTAGACAGCATCACTGAAGCTTTCTTT. This gives the protein CASSVDSITEAFF.

The CDR3 reads CASSSPLAKNIQYF. The DNA of the CDR3 is TGTGCCAGCAGTTCTCCCCTAGCCAAAAACATTCAGTACTTC. The rearrangement joins TRBV27 to TRBJ2-4; D is unclear. CDR1 and CDR2 (germline): MNHEY, SMNVEV (reference sequence). V shed 4 bases and J shed 0 bases, with 7 bases lying between them. The CDR3 is 14 amino acids.

The chain carries TRBV5-1 and TRBJ1-2, with a possible D match to TRBD1 (5 bases). The V and J ends lost 2 bases and 5 bases respectively, with 16 bases between them. Germline loops: CDR1 SGHRS, CDR2 YFSETQ. The CDR3 contains 15 residues. CDR3 residues: CASSFGQGGEYGYTF. The CDR3 DNA reads as TGCGCCAGCAGCTTCGGTCAGGGAGGAGAGTATGGCTACACCTTC. Based on the CDR3 plus reference TRBV5-1 and TRBJ1-2, the full variable domain is KAGVTQTPRYLIKTRGQQVTLSCSPISGHRSVSWYQQTPGQGLQFLFEYFSETQRNKGNFPGRFSGRQFSNSRSEMNVSTLELGDSALYLCASSFGQGGEYGYTFGSGTRLTVV.

The chain joins TRBV10-1 to TRBJ2-5, with 8 bases that match TRBD1. CDR3 length: 15 residues. The ends lost 4 bases at V and 4 bases at J; junction bases unmatched: 8. Germline CDR1 reads WNHNN; CDR2 reads SYGVQD (reference sequence). The CDR3 protein is CASSGRTGTLETQYF. The DNA for the CDR3 is TGCGCCAGCAGTGGGAGGACAGGGACCCTAGAGACCCAGTACTTC.

This clone was recorded only once. This chain uses TRBV6-5 with TRBJ1-5; D may be TRBD1 (5 bases). Germline lookup yields CDR1 MNHEY and CDR2 SVGAGI. V was cut by 8 bases and J by 5 bases, with 13 bases left in between. CDR3 length: 13 residues. The CDR3 loop is CASSRQTDQPQHF. Written as DNA, the CDR3 is TGTGCCAGCTCACGACAGACTGATCAGCCCCAGCATTTT.

This clone was observed a handful of times. V and J are TRBV3-1 (or the pseudogene TRBV3-2) and TRBJ1-6; D is undetermined. V was pared by 1 base and J by 9 bases, with 13 bases between. CDR3 length equals 15 residues. Germline assignment: CDR1 LGHDT and CDR2 YNNKEL (reference sequence). As DNA, the CDR3 is TGTGCCAGCAGCCAAGGGTCGGCAGGTCGTTCACCCCTCCACTTT. Protein product: CASSQGSAGRSPLHF.